This T cell receptor (beta chain) was captured in a study of T cell repertoires in cytomegalovirus infection. This CDR3 is 13 amino acids long. Per the germline V gene, CDR1 is SGHDN and CDR2 is FVKESK. Findings and caveats of the study: CMV-specific HLA-C-restricted TCR beta clonotypes dominated the ex vivo response.

As for this clonotype: Its target is unknown. One end of the junction does not line up with germline, which may come from a read error.

TCRdb used MiXCR to reprocess the reads, holding one entry per CDR3 protein. The profile shows roughly 600,000 distinct CDR3 sequences, 24% of them singletons. The sequence derives from a human donor in good health (CMV status not recorded). Some clones in this sample may be carry-over from other donors' samples. The rearrangement joins TRBV14 to TRBJ2-3; the D gene is possibly TRBD1 (5 bases). Material for sequencing was CD8+ T cells from PBMCs. The DNA for the CDR3 is TGTGCCAACAGCCTCTTGGGGCAACATACGCAGTATTTT. Its translation: CANSLLGQHTQYF.